These 4 T cell receptor beta chains share one sample of origin, sequenced in a study of T cells in Graves' hyperthyroidism and ophthalmopathy. TCR beta CDR3 regions were amplified from RNA transcripts. HTBI primers were the set used in a first-round RT-PCR of the TCR CDR3. TCRdb passed the multiplex PCR reads through MiXCR, listing each CDR3 protein once. The sample includes roughly 57,000 distinct CDR3 sequences, around 50% of them seen just once. The sequenced sample was blood. The receptor source for this set is a woman in her fifties or sixties with Graves' ophthalmopathy.

In this sample, this clonotype turned up a few times. The V and J genes are TRBV20-1 and TRBJ2-7, with TRBD2 matching over 13 bases. Germline-derived CDR1 and CDR2 are DFQATT and SNEGSKA (reference sequence). Losses at the gene ends were 6 bases for V and 4 bases for J; bases not matched to a gene: 6. The CDR3 has 14 residues. This CDR3 is CSAKRTSGSYEQYF. In DNA form, the CDR3 reads TGCAGTGCAAAGAGGACTAGCGGGAGTTACGAGCAGTACTTC.

The gene calls are TRBV12-3 or TRBV12-4 and TRBJ1-1; D ambiguous. The CDR3 totals 14 residues. Trimming left V 7 bases short and J 1 base short, with 13 bases between. The DNA for the CDR3 is TGTGCCAGCATCACCCGAACACAGAACACTGAAGCTTTCTTT. This gives the protein CASITRTQNTEAFF.

The chain combines TRBV6-2 or TRBV6-3 with TRBJ2-1; TRBD2 is a possible D gene (6 bases). V lost 7 bases, J lost 4 bases, and 14 bases lay in between. The CDR3 runs 14 residues. Germline V gives CDR1 MNHEY, CDR2 SVGEGT. CDR3 bases: TGTGCCAGCATTCTAGGAGGGTTTTACAATGAGCAGTTCTTC. Its translation is CASILGGFYNEQFF.

In the case of this clonotype: This sequence may be a read error, since a much larger clone differs from it by one base. The chain joins TRBV27 to TRBJ1-1; 10 bases are shared with TRBD1. With 6 bases clipped from V and 2 bases from J, the junction kept 3 bases outside the gene matches. CDR1 and CDR2 (germline): MNHEY, SMNVEV (reference sequence). CDR3 length equals 14 residues. CDR3 in amino acids: CASRGDRGNTEAFF. In nucleotides, the CDR3 is TGTGCCAGCAGAGGGGACAGGGGAAACACTGAAGCTTTCTTT.